The rows below give T cell receptor beta chains drawn from one sample of a study of a mutant IDH1 vaccine in newly diagnosed glioma. Antigens for these TCRs are unknown. Sequencing used immunoSEQ multiplex PCR; TCRdb keeps in-frame clones, though not all of them. This sample has roughly 74,000 clones, with approximately 89% found just once. The starting material was PBMCs, obtained from a glioma patient whose treatment included an IDH1 peptide vaccine. These receptors were taken from a woman aged 50 to 60 with glioma. CDR3s include the opening cysteine and the closing phenylalanine or tryptophan. D genes are given only for firm matches. Part of the rows lack a size; the others show once, few, many or a class for expanded clones.

clone_size,d_call,cdr3_length,j_call,v_call,cdr3_nt,cdr3_aa
once,.,14,TRBJ2-1,TRBV28,TGTGCCAGCAGCCCCCCTAAGCGGTACAATGAGCAGTTCTTC,CASSPPKRYNEQFF
once,TRBD1,17,TRBJ2-7,TRBV30,TGTGCCTGGAGTAGAGTACAGGGGCCCTTAAGGAACTACGAGCAGTACTTC,CAWSRVQGPLRNYEQYF
.,TRBD1,12,TRBJ2-3,TRBV7-6,TGTGCCAGCAGCTACAGGGGGCGGGAGCAGTATTTT,CASSYRGREQYF
.,TRBD1,18,TRBJ1-5,TRBV7-9,TGTGCCAGCAGCCAGGGCCCGGGACAGGGGATTGGCAATCAGCCCCAGCATTTT,CASSQGPGQGIGNQPQHF
.,TRBD2,15,TRBJ2-7,TRBV18,TGTGCCAGCTCACCGGGCGGGGGGGGTTTCTACGAGCAGTACTTC,CASSPGGGGFYEQYF
.,.,14,TRBJ1-1,TRBV10-3,TGTGCCAGCAAACTACAGGGCATGAACACTGAAGCTTTCTTT,CASKLQGMNTEAFF
.,.,14,TRBJ2-7,TRBV23-1,TGCGCCAGCAAAGAGCGGGTACGAACCTACGAGCAGTACTTC,CASKERVRTYEQYF
.,.,14,TRBJ2-7,TRBV5-1,TGCGCCAGCCGTGGTGGGGCGGGTTCCTACGAGCAGTACTTC,CASRGGAGSYEQYF
.,TRBD2,16,TRBJ2-1,TRBV10-3,TGTGCCATCAGGGGGACTAGCGGGAGGTACTACAATGAGCAGTTCTTC,CAIRGTSGRYYNEQFF
.,TRBD1,14,TRBJ1-2,TRBV27,TGTGCCAGCAGTTTGGACAGGGGGGACTATGGCTACACCTTC,CASSLDRGDYGYTF
once,.,13,TRBJ1-1,TRBV6-6,TGTGCCAGCAGTTACTCGGACAGCCGGAACGCTTTCTTT,CASSYSDSRNAFF
.,TRBD1,17,TRBJ1-4,TRBV11-2,TGTGCCAGCAGCCGTAGGGCCAGGGGGCTTAGTAATGAAAAACTGTTTTTT,CASSRRARGLSNEKLFF
.,TRBD2,13,TRBJ2-1,TRBV30,TGTGCTGGATTCCACGGGAGGGCCCTTGAGCAGTTCTTC,CAGFHGRALEQFF
.,.,14,TRBJ2-2,TRBV27,TGTGCCAGCAAAAAGGGGCTACGGGACGGGGAGCTGTTTTTT,CASKKGLRDGELFF
.,.,15,TRBJ2-7,TRBV6-1,TGTGCCAGCAGTGAAGAAGCGGGTAGCTCCTACGAGCAGTACTTC,CASSEEAGSSYEQYF
.,TRBD1,15,TRBJ1-2,TRBV9,TGTGCCAGCAGCCCCCGGGACAGGGCTTTCAATGGCTACACCTTC,CASSPRDRAFNGYTF
.,.,11,TRBJ1-1,TRBV6-5,TGTGCCAGCACCCACATGACTGAAGCTTTCTTT,CASTHMTEAFF
.,.,16,TRBJ2-1,TRBV30,TGTGCCTGGAGTGTTGGGGCGGGGGCAGCCTACAATGAGCAGTTCTTC,CAWSVGAGAAYNEQFF
once,.,15,TRBJ1-5,TRBV28,TGTGCCAGCACCAACTTCAGGGGAATAGGTCAGCCCCAGCATTTT,CASTNFRGIGQPQHF
.,.,16,TRBJ2-3,TRBV5-1,TGCGCCAGCAGCGGGGACGGGAGTGGGGGAACAGATACGCAGTATTTT,CASSGDGSGGTDTQYF
.,.,13,TRBJ1-5,TRBV7-9,TGTGCCAGCAGCTTGAATTCGAATCAGCCCCAGCATTTT,CASSLNSNQPQHF
.,.,13,TRBJ2-1,TRBV7-2,TGTGCCAGCAGCTTAGCGTTGGACAATGAGCAGTTCTTC,CASSLALDNEQFF
.,.,15,TRBJ2-3,TRBV7-9,TGTGCCAGCAGCTTAAACGGGTTTAGCACAGATACGCAGTATTTT,CASSLNGFSTDTQYF
.,TRBD1,15,TRBJ2-7,TRBV7-8,TGTGCCAGCAGCCCGCGGACAGGGCTATCCCACGAGCAGTACTTC,CASSPRTGLSHEQYF
.,.,15,TRBJ1-4,TRBV27,TGTGCCAGCAGAGCCATGGGGAGGGGGAATGAAAAACTGTTTTTT,CASRAMGRGNEKLFF
medium-sized,.,14,TRBJ2-1,TRBV4-2,TGTGCCAGTGCCGGGACGGGGGGCCGGGATGAGCAGTTCTTC,CASAGTGGRDEQFF
once,TRBD2,14,TRBJ2-7,TRBV5-8,TGTGCCAGCAGCTTAGCGGGAGGCTATTACGAGCAGTACTTC,CASSLAGGYYEQYF